Detailed here is one TCR beta chain. The data were obtained in a study of shared clonotypes between healthy human individuals. Only CD45RO-negative cells positively selected for CCR7 counted as naive CD8 cells, so terminally differentiated effector memory CD45RA+ cells were excluded. All participating donors were Caucasian adults from Nashville, Tennessee. The data were produced by immunoSEQ multiplex PCR, yet TCRdb's version contains in-frame clones alone and is incomplete. This sample has a few million clones, with about 94% found just once. Sequencing input: naive CD8+ T cells from PBMCs. The clonotype comes from a man aged 18 to 30 in good health. Some clones in this sample may be carry-over from other donors' samples.

CDR3 nucleotides: TGTGCCAGTCTTGACCTGAACACTGAAGCTTTCTTT. Translation: CASLDLNTEAFF. The chain uses TRBV6-9 and TRBJ1-1; D is ambiguous. V was cut by 9 bases and J by 0 bases, with 8 bases left in between. Germline CDR1 is MNHGY and CDR2 is SVAAGI. The CDR3 contains 12 residues.